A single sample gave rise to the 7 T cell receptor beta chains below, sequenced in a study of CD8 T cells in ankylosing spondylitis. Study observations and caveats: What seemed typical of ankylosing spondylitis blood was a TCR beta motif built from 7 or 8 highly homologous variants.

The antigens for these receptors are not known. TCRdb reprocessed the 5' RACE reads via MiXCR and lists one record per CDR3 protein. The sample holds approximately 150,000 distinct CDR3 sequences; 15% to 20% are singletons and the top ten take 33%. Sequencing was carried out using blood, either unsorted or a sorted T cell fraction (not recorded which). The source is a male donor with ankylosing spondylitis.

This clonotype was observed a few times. Written as DNA, the CDR3 is TGTGCCAGCAGTTCGGGACAGGGGTATCAGCCCCAGCATTTT. Its protein is CASSSGQGYQPQHF. J is TRBJ1-5 and V is TRBV27, with 10 positions matching TRBD1. Germline-derived CDR1 and CDR2 are MNHEY and SMNVEV (reference sequence). J lost 5 bases, V lost 4 bases, and 2 bases had no gene match. The CDR3 is made up of 14 amino acids.

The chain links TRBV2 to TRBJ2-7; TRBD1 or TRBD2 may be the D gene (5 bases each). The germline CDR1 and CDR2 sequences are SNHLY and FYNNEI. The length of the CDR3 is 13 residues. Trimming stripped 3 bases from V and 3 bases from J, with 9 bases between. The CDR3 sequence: CASSEGTYYEQYF. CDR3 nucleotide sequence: TGTGCCAGCAGTGAGGGGACCTACTACGAGCAGTACTTC.

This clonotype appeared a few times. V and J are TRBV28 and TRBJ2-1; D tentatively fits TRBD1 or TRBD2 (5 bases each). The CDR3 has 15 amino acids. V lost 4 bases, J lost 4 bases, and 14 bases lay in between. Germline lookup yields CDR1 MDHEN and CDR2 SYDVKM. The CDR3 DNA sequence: TGTGCCAGCAGTTCCCGGGGCCGCCCGTACAATGAGCAGTTCTTC. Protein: CASSSRGRPYNEQFF.

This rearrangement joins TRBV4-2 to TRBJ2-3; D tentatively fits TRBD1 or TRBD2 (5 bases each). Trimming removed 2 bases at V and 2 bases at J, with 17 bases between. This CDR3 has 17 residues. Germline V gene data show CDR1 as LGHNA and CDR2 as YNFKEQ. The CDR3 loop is CASSQPREHGDTDTQYF. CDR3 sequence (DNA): TGTGCCAGCAGCCAACCCAGGGAGCACGGGGACACAGATACGCAGTATTTT.

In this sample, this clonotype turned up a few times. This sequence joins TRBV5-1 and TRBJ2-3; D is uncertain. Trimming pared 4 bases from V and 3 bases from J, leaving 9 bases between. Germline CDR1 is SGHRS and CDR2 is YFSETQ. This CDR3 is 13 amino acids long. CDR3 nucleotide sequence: TGCGCCAGCAGCGTTTGGGGAACAGATACGCAGTATTTT. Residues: CASSVWGTDTQYF. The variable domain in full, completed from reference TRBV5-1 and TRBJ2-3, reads KAGVTQTPRYLIKTRGQQVTLSCSPISGHRSVSWYQQTPGQGLQFLFEYFSETQRNKGNFPGRFSGRQFSNSRSEMNVSTLELGDSALYLCASSVWGTDTQYFGPGTRLTVL.

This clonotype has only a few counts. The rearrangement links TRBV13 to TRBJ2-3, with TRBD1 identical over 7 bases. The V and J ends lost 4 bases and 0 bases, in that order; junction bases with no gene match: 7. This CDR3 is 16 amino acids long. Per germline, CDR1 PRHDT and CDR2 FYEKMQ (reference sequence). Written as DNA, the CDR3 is TGTGCCAGCAGCTCATCCCGGGACAGTAGCACAGATACGCAGTATTTT. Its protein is CASSSSRDSSTDTQYF.

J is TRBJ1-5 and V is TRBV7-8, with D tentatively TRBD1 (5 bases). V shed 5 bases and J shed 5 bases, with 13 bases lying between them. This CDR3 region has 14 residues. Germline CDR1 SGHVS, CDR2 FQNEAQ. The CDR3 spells CASSPYGGDQPQHF. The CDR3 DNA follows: TGTGCCAGCAGCCCATATGGGGGGGATCAGCCCCAGCATTTT.